These T cell receptor beta chains were read from a single sample in a study of graft-versus-host responses after intestinal transplantation. Profiled with immunoSEQ multiplex PCR; TCRdb holds only in-frame clones, not every one. The sample consists of over 80,000 clones, about 82% of them appearing once. The specimen comprised PBMCs, sampled 255 days after intestinal transplant. The receptors were sampled from a human patient who received an intestinal transplant, so some T cells may come from the graft donor. CDR3s include the opening cysteine and the closing phenylalanine or tryptophan. A D gene is named only where the DNA matches it firmly. The size field is filled for only some rows; it gives once, few, many or a size class.

J | D | size | V | CDR3 | DNA
TRBJ2-2 | TRBD2 | . | TRBV6-4 | CASSGLAGANTGELFF | TGTGCCAGCAGTGGACTAGCGGGAGCGAACACCGGGGAGCTGTTTTTT
TRBJ1-2 | . | . | TRBV11-2 | CASSLAPSFYGYTF | TGTGCCAGCAGCTTAGCACCCTCTTTTTATGGCTACACCTTC
TRBJ2-7 | . | . | TRBV14 | CASSHGSYEQYF | TGTGCCAGCAGCCATGGGTCCTACGAGCAGTACTTC
TRBJ2-2 | . | . | TRBV28 | CASSSPPGALTGELFF | TGTGCCAGCAGTTCCCCTCCCGGGGCCCTCACCGGGGAGCTGTTTTTT
TRBJ1-5 | . | . | TRBV5-5 | CASSLERMGAGNNQPQHF | TGTGCCAGCAGCTTAGAAAGGATGGGGGCAGGGAACAATCAGCCCCAGCATTTT
TRBJ2-1 | . | . | TRBV29-1 | CSVDSGAGEQFF | TGCAGCGTTGACTCGGGGGCAGGGGAGCAGTTCTTC
TRBJ1-1 | . | . | TRBV9 | CASSVVPLGGNTEAFF | TGTGCCAGCAGCGTAGTCCCTTTAGGAGGGAACACTGAAGCTTTCTTT
TRBJ1-5 | . | . | TRBV7-2 | CASSLEGLGGAQHF | TGTGCCAGCAGCTTAGAGGGCCTCGGAGGGGCCCAGCATTTT
TRBJ2-3 | . | . | TRBV5-1 | CASSFVADTQYF | TGCGCCAGCAGCTTTGTGGCAGATACGCAGTATTTT
TRBJ1-5 | . | . | TRBV6-5 | CASTQGLHQPQHF | TGTGCCAGCACCCAGGGCCTCCATCAGCCCCAGCATTTT
TRBJ1-5 | . | . | TRBV2 | CASRATTVANQPQHF | TGTGCCAGCAGGGCCACCACGGTCGCGAATCAGCCCCAGCATTTT
TRBJ1-3 | . | . | TRBV7-9 | CASSSQADGNTIYF | TGTGCCAGCAGTTCTCAGGCGGACGGAAACACCATATATTTT
TRBJ1-5 | TRBD1 | . | TRBV27 | CASSPTGQYSNQPQHF | TGTGCCAGCAGTCCTACGGGACAGTATAGCAATCAGCCCCAGCATTTT
TRBJ2-5 | . | . | TRBV19 | CASKGRSGSVETQYF | TGTGCCAGTAAGGGTCGGTCAGGGAGCGTCGAGACCCAGTACTTC
TRBJ2-7 | . | . | TRBV6-6 | CASRPGLYEQYF | TGTGCCAGCAGACCGGGACTGTACGAGCAGTACTTC
TRBJ2-7 | . | . | TRBV6-6 | CASSYHFRYEQYF | TGTGCCAGCAGTTACCATTTCCGGTACGAGCAGTACTTC
TRBJ2-7 | . | . | TRBV27 | CASSLFPPRVSEQYF | TGTGCCAGCAGTTTATTCCCCCCGAGGGTGTCCGAGCAGTACTTC
TRBJ2-1 | TRBD1 | once | TRBV5-6 | CASSLWDRGPNEQFF | TGTGCCAGCAGCTTGTGGGACAGGGGGCCCAATGAGCAGTTCTTC
TRBJ2-7 | . | many | TRBV6-1 | CASSEGQEGFYEQYF | TGTGCCAGCAGTGAAGGACAGGAGGGGTTCTACGAGCAGTACTTC
TRBJ2-1 | TRBD1 | . | TRBV5-1 | CASSLSTGASNEQFF | TGCGCCAGCAGCTTGAGCACAGGGGCGAGCAATGAGCAGTTCTTC
TRBJ2-1 | . | . | TRBV6-5 | CASSSKSGTFGQFF | TGTGCCAGCAGTTCCAAATCGGGCACTTTCGGGCAGTTCTTC
TRBJ2-5 | . | . | TRBV28 | CASLGGPETQYF | TGTGCCAGCCTGGGGGGCCCAGAGACCCAGTACTTC